This T cell receptor beta chain is from a study of early T cells in non-severe SARS-CoV-2 infection. V lost 4 bases, J lost 6 bases, and 5 bases stayed unmatched. This CDR3 has 14 residues. Germline V gives CDR1 MDHEN, CDR2 SYDVKM. TCRdb redid the calling of the 5' RACE reads with MiXCR, one entry per CDR3 protein. This table has 85,000 to 100,000 distinct CDR3 sequences, 11% appearing once. This receptor was identified in an adult who was a healthcare worker with PCR-confirmed SARS-CoV-2 infection or an uninfected control (not recorded which). V gene TRBV28 combines with J gene TRBJ2-1; 8 bases fit TRBD1. The specimen sequenced was whole blood. CDR3 loop: CASSSGQVGNEQFF. The CDR3 DNA is TGTGCCAGCAGTTCGGGACAGGTCGGCAATGAGCAGTTCTTC.